Listed here are 6 T cell receptor beta chains from one sample, sequenced in a study of CD8 T cell repertoires and HIV-1 epitope variants. Sequenced by immunoSEQ multiplex PCR; TCRdb stores in-frame clones only, minus some. This sample has approximately 6,700 clones, with around three fifths found just once. These TCRs are of unknown antigen specificity. Sequencing was carried out using cultured CD8+ T cells derived from PBMCs. The receptors shown here come from a male donor with HIV.

This clone showed up just a few times. The genes are TRBV2 and TRBJ2-7, with unresolved D. The germline V gene has CDR1 SNHLY and CDR2 FYNNEI. The CDR3 has 14 amino acids. V was trimmed by 1 base and J by 4 bases, leaving 11 bases between them. Here the CDR3 DNA reads TGTGCCAGCAGTGAAGGTCGCGAGATTTACGAGCAGTACTTC. Encoded protein: CASSEGREIYEQYF. The variable domain in full, with the rest retrieved from reference TRBV2 and TRBJ2-7, is EPEVTQTPSHQVTQMGQEVILRCVPISNHLYFYWYRQILGQKVEFLVSFYNNEISEKSEIFDDQFSVERPDGSNFTLKIRSTKLEDSAMYFCASSEGREIYEQYFGPGTRLTVT.

The V call is TRBV7-6, the J call TRBJ2-1; 12 nucleotides line up with TRBD2. J gave up 7 bases and V 7 bases, and 8 bases lay outside the gene matches. CDR3 length equals 15 residues. Germline loops: CDR1 SGHVS, CDR2 FNYEAQ. The CDR3 is CASTETSGSRNEQFF. As DNA, the CDR3 is TGTGCCAGCACCGAGACTAGCGGGAGTCGGAATGAGCAGTTCTTC.

The chain employs TRBV9 and TRBJ2-5, with D perhaps given as TRBD1 or TRBD2 (5 bases each). V lost 0 bases and J 7 bases, leaving 13 bases between the germline ends. CDR1 and CDR2 from the germline V gene are SGDLS and YYNGEE. This CDR3 is 14 amino acids long. The CDR3 protein is CASSVVAGDGTQYF. CDR3 in DNA: TGTGCCAGCAGCGTAGTTGCCGGGGACGGGACCCAGTACTTC.

This clone came up a few times. The chain recombines TRBV5-6 with TRBJ1-4; D not certain. Trimming took off 1 base at V and 0 bases at J, with 10 bases between the two ends. This CDR3 is 16 amino acids long. CDR1 is SGHDT, CDR2 YYEEEE, per germline. The CDR3 nucleotides read TGTGCCAGCAGCTTGCACCGGACCTCAACTAATGAAAAACTGTTTTTT. This gives the protein CASSLHRTSTNEKLFF.

The chain employs TRBV6-5 and TRBJ1-2; D gene uncertain. The germline CDR1 and CDR2 sequences are MNHEY and SVGAGI. V dropped 0 bases and J dropped 6 bases, with 14 bases sitting between them. The CDR3 runs to 15 residues. As DNA, the CDR3 is TGTGCCAGCAGTTACTCGGTCGCAGGAACGGATGGCTACACCTTC. This gives the protein CASSYSVAGTDGYTF.

In its sample, this clone was seen a few times. The chain couples TRBV6-5 to TRBJ1-1; TRBD1 matches at 10 bases. This CDR3 comprises 14 residues. Per the germline V gene, CDR1 is MNHEY and CDR2 is SVGAGI. V trimming: 7 bases; J trimming: 1 base; junction bases outside the gene matches: 3. CDR3 nucleotide sequence: TGTGCCAGCACCTGGACAGGGGGGAACACTGAAGCTTTCTTT. As protein: CASTWTGGNTEAFF.